This entry features one T cell receptor beta chain sequence. Its antigen is undetermined. The data belong to a study of CD8 T cells in ankylosing spondylitis. Notes on the study in general: One TCR beta motif, made up of fewer than 10 highly homologous variants, appeared characteristic of ankylosing spondylitis blood. It was reported that disease-linked clones were significantly enriched in matched ankylosing spondylitis synovial fluid.

Making the TCR beta libraries involved quantitative 5'-RACE with molecular barcodes. TCRdb re-called the 5' RACE reads with MiXCR, one entry per CDR3 protein. This sample has 350,000 to 450,000 distinct CDR3 sequences; about 24% occur once, and the top ten carry roughly 0.9%. Germline-derived CDR1 and CDR2 are MDHEN and SYDVKM. There are 11 residues in the CDR3. V was clipped by 8 bases and J by 3 bases, with 4 bases between them. This clonotype originated in a male donor with ankylosing spondylitis. Sequencing was performed on blood, either unsorted or a sorted T cell fraction (not recorded which). The chain links TRBV28 to TRBJ1-4, with D uncertain. The CDR3, as DNA: TGTGCCAGCGCCTCTAATGAAAAACTGTTTTTT. It yields the protein CASASNEKLFF.